These 22 T cell receptor beta chains share one sample of origin, sequenced in a study of regulatory T cells in long-lasting Graves disease (dated by TCRdb to 2020 to 2022). The receptor library was made with multiplex PCR. Instrument used: Illumina HiSeq 4000. iRepertoire HTBI primers and Arm-PCR amplification of CDR3 regions were used to construct TCR beta libraries. TCRdb ran its own pipeline on the public reads, namely fastp trimming at Q25 and MiXCR clone calling, and kept in-frame beta chains. A single entry per CDR3 protein holds the most common genes and DNA from its merged rows. Counted in this sample were about 660,000 distinct CDR3 sequences; around 30% of them appeared once. The top ten constitute roughly 40% of the sample. This specimen's time point label, interpreted: persistent/refractory GD, antithyroid drugs over 5 years with positive TRAb. RNA was extracted from PBMCs in TRIzol for both TCR sequencing and RNA sequencing.

The input for sequencing was peripheral blood mononuclear cells (PBMCs), taken when the disease was refractory, from a patient treated with antithyroid drugs. The receptors were gathered from a female donor with Graves disease.

The chain links TRBV19 to TRBJ1-2; 10 nucleotides align to TRBD1. V lost 7 bases and J lost 8; bases outside the gene matches: 19. Germline V gives CDR1 LNHDA, CDR2 SQIVND (reference sequence). The CDR3 spans 17 residues. The CDR3 DNA sequence: TGTGCCAGTACCCCAAGACGACAGGGGGCGCAAGGCCAGGGCTACACCTTC. Protein: CASTPRRQGAQGQGYTF.

The DNA for the CDR3 is TGTGCCAGCAGCGGGCGGGGCGACACTGAAGCTTTCTTT. It yields the protein CASSGRGDTEAFF. This sequence joins TRBV11-3 and TRBJ1-1, with D perhaps TRBD1 (5 bases). Germline loops: CDR1 SGHNT, CDR2 YENEEA. V lost 5 bases and J 3 bases, leaving 10 bases between the germline ends. This CDR3 has 13 residues.

As DNA, the CDR3 is TGTGCCAGCAGTTTATACTCAGGGGGCAGTGAAAAACTGTTTTTT. As protein: CASSLYSGGSEKLFF. V usage is TRBV28 and J usage is TRBJ1-4; 8 bases map to TRBD1. Trimming at V came to 1 base and at J to 7 bases, leaving 5 bases not matched to a gene. Germline CDR1 reads MDHEN; CDR2 reads SYDVKM. This CDR3 is built from 15 residues.

This clonotype was seen a few times. The chain recombines TRBV7-3 with TRBJ2-2; D not certain. The CDR3 covers 14 residues. In germline, CDR1 is SGHTA, CDR2 FQGTGA. The ends were cut back, 10 bases at V and 4 bases at J, with 16 bases in the middle. CDR3 in DNA: TGTGCCACCAGTTTAGCTCTGAGCACCGGGGAGCTGTTTTTT. Encoded protein: CATSLALSTGELFF.

The CDR3 coding sequence is TGTGCCATCAGTGAGGGTGGGCCTGGCTACACCTTC. Translated, it gives CAISEGGPGYTF. The chain carries TRBV10-3 and TRBJ1-2; D is uncertain. CDR1 and CDR2 (germline): ENHRY, SYGVKD. Trimming removed 2 bases at V and 7 bases at J, with 8 bases between. The CDR3 extends over 12 amino acids.

This rearrangement joins TRBV9 to TRBJ2-5; tentatively, D is TRBD1 or TRBD2 (7 bases each). Germline CDR1 reads SGDLS; CDR2 reads YYNGEE. Trimming pared 2 bases from V and 0 bases from J, leaving 20 bases between. The CDR3 is 18 residues long. For the CDR3, the DNA is TGTGCCAGCAGCGTCGGGACAGTTAGCGGGTGGTACCAAGAGACCCAGTACTTC. Translating gives CASSVGTVSGWYQETQYF.

The table lists this clonotype with a few counts. This chain uses TRBV5-1 with TRBJ1-1; a possible D gene is TRBD1 (6 bases). This CDR3 has 15 residues. Trimming took off 0 bases at V and 1 base at J, with 10 bases between the two ends. Looked up from germline, CDR1 is SGHRS and CDR2 is YFSETQ. CDR3 nucleotide sequence: TGCGCCAGCAGCTTGGCGGGCAGGGGGAACACTGAAGCTTTCTTT. Protein: CASSLAGRGNTEAFF.

V and J are TRBV20-1 and TRBJ2-4; 7 bases fit TRBD2. The CDR3 consists of 16 residues. V shed 0 bases, J shed 3 bases, and the junction held 8 bases outside the gene matches. Germline loops: CDR1 DFQATT, CDR2 SNEGSKA (reference sequence). The CDR3: CSARDLQRGFKNIQYF. CDR3 bases: TGCAGTGCTAGAGATCTCCAGCGGGGCTTCAAAAACATTCAGTACTTC.

The V gene is TRBV19, the J gene TRBJ1-5, with D possibly TRBD1 on 6 matching bases. The CDR3 has 13 amino acids. Per germline, CDR1 LNHDA and CDR2 SQIVND (reference sequence). The V and J ends lost 5 bases and 4 bases respectively, with 9 bases between them. The CDR3 region is CASSEGVNQPQHF. In DNA form, the CDR3 reads TGTGCCAGTAGTGAGGGGGTGAATCAGCCCCAGCATTTT.

This clonotype has only a few counts. The chain joins TRBV29-1 to TRBJ1-2; 8 bases align to TRBD1. Germline CDR1 reads SQVTM; CDR2 reads ANQGSEA. The CDR3 is made up of 13 amino acids. V was clipped by 6 bases and J by 5 bases; unmatched bases: 8. In nucleotides, the CDR3 is TGCAGCGTCGTTAACAGGGGGGGGTATGGCTACACCTTC. Its translation: CSVVNRGGYGYTF. The entire variable domain, with the rest obtained from reference TRBV29-1 and TRBJ1-2, is as follows: SAVISQKPSRDICQRGTSLTIQCQVDSQVTMMFWYRQQPGQSLTLIATANQGSEATYESGFVIDKFPISRPNLTFSTLTVSNMSPEDSSIYLCSVVNRGGYGYTFGSGTRLTVV.

This clonotype has just one count. Lacking the conserved final phenylalanine or tryptophan, this CDR3 likely reflects a read error. J is TRBJ1-2 and V is TRBV6-2 or TRBV6-3, with D hard to call. V was clipped by 6 bases and J by 1 base, with 12 bases between them. The CDR3 consists of 14 residues. Looked up from germline, CDR1 is MNHEY and CDR2 is SVGEGT. The CDR3 nucleotides read TGTGCCAGCAGCTACAGTAGGAGTAACTATGGCTACACCTCC. Its protein is CASSYSRSNYGYTS.

This chain connects TRBV4-1 to TRBJ2-4, with D possibly being TRBD1 (5 bases). Germline V lookup: CDR1 MGHRA, CDR2 YSYEKL. The CDR3 runs to 14 residues. V was clipped by 2 bases and J by 2 bases, with 7 bases between them. The DNA of the CDR3 is TGCGCCAGCAGCCAACAGGGTCCCAAAAACATTCAGTACTTC. Translation gives CASSQQGPKNIQYF.

Worth noting for this clonotype: At one of its ends the junction is not consistent with the germline gene, which may arise from a read error. The V gene is TRBV2, the J gene TRBJ2-7; 10 nucleotides align to TRBD2. The CDR3 spans 15 residues. Germline V lookup: CDR1 SNHLY, CDR2 FYNNEI. The CDR3 bases are TGTGCCAGCAGCCCTATAGCGGGAGGAAGATACGAGAAGTACTTC. Amino acids: CASSPIAGGRYEKYF.

This clonotype was detected only a few times. The chain combines TRBV12-3 or TRBV12-4 with TRBJ1-6; 8 nucleotides align to TRBD1. With 7 bases clipped from V and 7 bases from J, the junction kept 6 bases outside the gene matches. The CDR3 has 14 amino acids. The CDR3 loop is CASTWDRQNSPLHF. As DNA, the CDR3 is TGTGCCAGCACCTGGGACAGGCAGAATTCACCCCTCCACTTT.

This clonotype has more than one count but fewer than ten. The CDR3 coding sequence is TGTGCCAGCAGTAAAGACGGTTACGAAGCTTTCTTT. Protein sequence: CASSKDGYEAFF. The J gene is TRBJ1-1, the V gene TRBV7-9; D is uncertain. This CDR3 spans 12 amino acids. Deletions cut 6 bases from V and 8 bases from J, with 13 bases between. Per germline, CDR1 SEHNR and CDR2 FQNEAQ (reference sequence).

The V gene is TRBV20-1, the J gene TRBJ1-5; TRBD1 is a possible D gene (5 bases). CDR3 length: 15 amino acids. The V gene's germline CDR1 is DFQATT and CDR2 SNEGSKA (reference sequence). The germline V and J ends were trimmed by 3 bases and 0 bases, with 12 bases remaining between them. The CDR3 sequence: CSASPTENSNQPQHF. The CDR3, as DNA: TGCAGTGCTAGCCCGACAGAAAATAGCAATCAGCCCCAGCATTTT.

The J gene is TRBJ2-1, the V gene TRBV20-1, with D hard to call. Between the trimmed V and J ends, which lost 3 bases and 0 bases, there was a span of 9 bases. The CDR3 is 14 residues long. In germline, CDR1 is DFQATT, CDR2 SNEGSKA (reference sequence). CDR3 DNA sequence: TGCAGTGCTAGGATTTACGGCTCCTACAATGAGCAGTTCTTC. Its translation is CSARIYGSYNEQFF.

There are many counts of this clonotype. The rearrangement uses TRBV2 and TRBJ2-2; tentative D call: TRBD1 (5 bases). In germline, CDR1 is SNHLY, CDR2 FYNNEI. The CDR3 sequence is 12 residues long. Trimming removed 6 bases from V and 6 bases from J, with 8 bases in between. This CDR3 is CASRPGPGELFF. The CDR3 DNA follows: TGTGCCAGCAGGCCAGGGCCCGGGGAGCTGTTTTTT.

The chain combines TRBV20-1 with TRBJ2-5; 12 bases agree with TRBD2. Germline assignment: CDR1 DFQATT and CDR2 SNEGSKA (reference sequence). The CDR3 spans 16 residues. For the CDR3, the DNA is TGCAGCGCCGGACTAGCGGGATCTCTTCTCGCGGAGACCCAGTACTTC. It codes for CSAGLAGSLLAETQYF.

This clonotype was detected a few times. The chain recombines TRBV19 with TRBJ1-5, with D perhaps TRBD1 (6 bases). The CDR3 has 14 residues. The V gene lost 8 bases and the J gene lost 6 bases, with 17 bases spanning the gap. Germline V CDR1 and CDR2: LNHDA, SQIVND (reference sequence). In nucleotides, the CDR3 is TGTGCCAGTCGGTTCGGGGGCGAGGGTCAGCCCCAGCATTTT. Amino acids: CASRFGGEGQPQHF.

V is TRBV12-3 or TRBV12-4 and J is TRBJ2-7; D might be TRBD2 (5 bases). Trimming took 5 bases from V and 2 from J, leaving 19 bases between them. This CDR3 comprises 16 residues. This CDR3 is CASSPGREELPYEQYF. CDR3 DNA: TGTGCCAGCAGTCCAGGTCGGGAAGAACTACCCTACGAGCAGTACTTC.

The rearrangement joins TRBV6-2 or TRBV6-3 to TRBJ2-7, with D possibly TRBD1 on 6 matching bases. V was cut by 5 bases and J by 1 base, with 15 bases left in between. The CDR3 covers 15 residues. Germline V gives CDR1 MNHEY, CDR2 SVGEGT. The CDR3 nucleotides are TGTGCCAGCAGTGTTCGGGACACCCTTTCCTACGAGCAGTACTTC. It yields the protein CASSVRDTLSYEQYF.